Described below is a single TCR beta chain sequence and its context. The junction does not match germline at one end; this may be a read error. The data originate from a study of molecular identifiers for immune sequencing clone quantification. The CDR3 covers 12 residues. Germline V gene sequence: CDR1 LNHDA, CDR2 SQIVND (reference sequence). From the PCR reads, TCRdb called clonotypes with MiXCR, one entry per CDR3 protein. The repertoire has 550,000 to 750,000 distinct CDR3 sequences, 15% to 20% of them found once; the top ten carry roughly 0.9%. The material sequenced was naive CD8+ T cells from blood, with Jurkat cell RNA spiked in. Indicated subset: FACS-sorted CD8+CD4-CCR7+CD45RA+ naive T cells. This receptor was identified in a human donor in good health. Some libraries in this study had Jurkat cell RNA spiked in. The chain recombines TRBV19 with TRBJ2-1, with D possibly being TRBD2 (5 bases). The CDR3 region has the DNA TGTGCCGGTAGTGTTACCGGGAAAGAGCAGTTCTTC. It translates to CAGSVTGKEQFF.